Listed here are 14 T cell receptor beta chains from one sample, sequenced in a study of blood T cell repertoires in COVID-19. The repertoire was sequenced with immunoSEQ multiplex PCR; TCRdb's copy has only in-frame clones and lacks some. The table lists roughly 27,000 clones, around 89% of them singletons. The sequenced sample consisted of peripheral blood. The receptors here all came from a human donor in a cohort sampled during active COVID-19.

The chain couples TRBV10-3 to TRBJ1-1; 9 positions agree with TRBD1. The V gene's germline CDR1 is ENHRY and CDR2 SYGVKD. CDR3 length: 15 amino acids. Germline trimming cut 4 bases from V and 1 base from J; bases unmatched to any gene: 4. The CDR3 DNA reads TGTGCCATCAGTGGCCCGGGACAGGGGAACACTGAAGCTTTCTTT. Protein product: CAISGPGQGNTEAFF.

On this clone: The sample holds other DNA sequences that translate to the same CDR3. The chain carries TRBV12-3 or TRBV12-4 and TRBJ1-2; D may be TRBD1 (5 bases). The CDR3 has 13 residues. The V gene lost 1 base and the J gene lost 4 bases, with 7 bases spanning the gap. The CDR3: CASSLGQGYGYTF. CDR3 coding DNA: TGTGCCAGCAGTTTAGGGCAGGGCTATGGCTACACCTTC.

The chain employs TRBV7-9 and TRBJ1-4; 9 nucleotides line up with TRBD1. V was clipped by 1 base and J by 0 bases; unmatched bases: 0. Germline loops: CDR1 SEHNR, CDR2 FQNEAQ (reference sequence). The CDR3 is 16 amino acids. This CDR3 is CASSLGDRATNEKLFF. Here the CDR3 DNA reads TGTGCCAGCAGCTTAGGGGACAGGGCAACTAATGAAAAACTGTTTTTT.

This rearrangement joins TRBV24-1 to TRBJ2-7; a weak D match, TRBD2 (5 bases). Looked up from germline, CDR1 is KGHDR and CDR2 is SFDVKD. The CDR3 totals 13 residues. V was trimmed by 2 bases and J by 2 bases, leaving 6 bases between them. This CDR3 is CATSDWETYEQYF. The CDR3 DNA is TGTGCCACCAGTGATTGGGAGACCTACGAGCAGTACTTC.

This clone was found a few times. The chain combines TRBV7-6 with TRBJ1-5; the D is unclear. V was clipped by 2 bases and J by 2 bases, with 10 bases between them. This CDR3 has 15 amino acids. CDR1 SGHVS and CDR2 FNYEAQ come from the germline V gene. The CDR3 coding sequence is TGTGCCAGCAGCTTATCTTCCCAGGGCAATCAGCCCCAGCATTTT. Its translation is CASSLSSQGNQPQHF.

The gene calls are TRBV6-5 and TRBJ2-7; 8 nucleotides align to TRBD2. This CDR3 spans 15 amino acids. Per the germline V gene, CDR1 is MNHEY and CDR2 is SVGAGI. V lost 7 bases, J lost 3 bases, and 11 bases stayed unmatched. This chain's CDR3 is CASTQRSGGLYEQYF. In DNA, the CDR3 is TGTGCCAGCACTCAGAGGAGCGGGGGACTCTACGAGCAGTACTTC.

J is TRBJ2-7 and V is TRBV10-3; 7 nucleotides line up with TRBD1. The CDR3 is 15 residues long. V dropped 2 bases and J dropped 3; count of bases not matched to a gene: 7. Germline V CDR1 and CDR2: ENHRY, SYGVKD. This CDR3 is CAISETAGGGYEQYF. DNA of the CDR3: TGTGCCATCAGTGAGACCGCAGGGGGTGGCTACGAGCAGTACTTC.

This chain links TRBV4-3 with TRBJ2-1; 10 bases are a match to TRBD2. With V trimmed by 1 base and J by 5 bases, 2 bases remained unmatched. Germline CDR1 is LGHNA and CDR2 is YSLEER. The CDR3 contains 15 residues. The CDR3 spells CASSQVLAGDNEQFF. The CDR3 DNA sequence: TGCGCCAGCAGCCAAGTCCTAGCGGGGGACAATGAGCAGTTCTTC.

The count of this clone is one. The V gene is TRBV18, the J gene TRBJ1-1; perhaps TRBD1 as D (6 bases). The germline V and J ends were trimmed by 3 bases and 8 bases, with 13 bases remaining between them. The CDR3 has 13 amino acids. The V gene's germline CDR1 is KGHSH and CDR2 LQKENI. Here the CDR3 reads CASSPSTGKEAFF. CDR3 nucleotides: TGTGCCAGCTCACCCTCAACAGGGAAAGAAGCTTTCTTT.

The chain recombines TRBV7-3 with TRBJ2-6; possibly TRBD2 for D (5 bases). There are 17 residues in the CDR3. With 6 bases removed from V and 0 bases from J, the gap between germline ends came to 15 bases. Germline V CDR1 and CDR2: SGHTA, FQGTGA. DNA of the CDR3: TGTGCCAGCAGACCTCAACTAGTAGACTCTGGGGCCAACGTCCTGACTTTC. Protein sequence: CASRPQLVDSGANVLTF. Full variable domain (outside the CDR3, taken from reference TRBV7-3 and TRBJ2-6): GAGVSQTPSNKVTEKGKYVELRCDPISGHTALYWYRQSLGQGPEFLIYFQGTGAADDSGLPNDRFFAVRPEGSVSTLKIQRTERGDSAVYLCASRPQLVDSGANVLTFGAGSRLTVL.

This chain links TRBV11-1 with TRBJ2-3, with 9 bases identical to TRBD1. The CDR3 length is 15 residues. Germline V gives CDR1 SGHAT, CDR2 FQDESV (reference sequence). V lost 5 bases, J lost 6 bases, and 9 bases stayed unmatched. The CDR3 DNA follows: TGTGCCAGCAGCATAGGGATTGGACAGGGGGATACGCAGTATTTT. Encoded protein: CASSIGIGQGDTQYF.

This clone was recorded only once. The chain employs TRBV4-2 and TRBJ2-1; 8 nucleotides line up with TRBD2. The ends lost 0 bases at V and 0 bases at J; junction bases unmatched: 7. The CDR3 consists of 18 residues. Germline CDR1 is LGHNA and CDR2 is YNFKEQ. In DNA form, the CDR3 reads TGTGCCAGCAGCCAAGATGGGGGCGGGGGGAGCTCCTACAATGAGCAGTTCTTC. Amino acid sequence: CASSQDGGGGSSYNEQFF.

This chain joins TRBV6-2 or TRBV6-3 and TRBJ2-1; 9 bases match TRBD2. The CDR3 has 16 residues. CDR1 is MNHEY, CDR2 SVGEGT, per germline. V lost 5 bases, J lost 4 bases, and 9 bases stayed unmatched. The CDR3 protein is CASSIPTAGGYNEQFF. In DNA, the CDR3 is TGTGCCAGCAGTATCCCAACGGCGGGGGGGTACAATGAGCAGTTCTTC.

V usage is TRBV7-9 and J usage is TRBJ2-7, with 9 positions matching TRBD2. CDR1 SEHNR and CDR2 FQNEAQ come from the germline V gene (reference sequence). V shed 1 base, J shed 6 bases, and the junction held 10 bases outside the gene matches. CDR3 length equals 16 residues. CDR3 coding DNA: TGTGCCAGCAGCTTAGATCCTGGCGGGGGGGCGTCCGAGCAGTACTTC. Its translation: CASSLDPGGGASEQYF. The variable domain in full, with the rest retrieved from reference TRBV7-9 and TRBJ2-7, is DTGVSQNPRHKITKRGQNVTFRCDPISEHNRLYWYRQTLGQGPEFLTYFQNEAQLEKSRLLSDRFSAERPKGSFSTLEIQRTEQGDSAMYLCASSLDPGGGASEQYFGPGTRLTVT.